These 26 T cell receptor beta chains originate from one sample sequenced in a study of shared clonotypes between healthy human individuals. The data were produced by immunoSEQ multiplex PCR, yet TCRdb's version contains in-frame clones alone and is incomplete. The table lists 2.3 million or so clones, 93% of them singletons. Input material: naive CD4+ T cells from PBMCs. Subset denoted: CD45RA+ positively selected. The origin of the receptors is a man aged 18 to 29 in good health. Some clones in this sample may be carry-over from other donors' samples.

This clone was recorded only once. Other DNA sequences in the same sample also yield this CDR3. The CDR3 protein is CSVTSGQETQYF. The CDR3 DNA is TGCAGCGTGACTAGCGGGCAAGAGACCCAGTACTTC. The chain uses TRBV29-1 and TRBJ2-5, with 10 nucleotides matching TRBD2. The CDR3 runs to 12 residues. Unmatched junction bases numbered 0, after V lost 6 bases and J lost 2 bases. CDR1 and CDR2 (germline): SQVTM, ANQGSEA.

The chain employs TRBV4-2 and TRBJ2-3; D remains ambiguous. This CDR3 region has 16 residues. The germline gives CDR1 LGHNA, CDR2 YNFKEQ. Trimming shortened V by 0 bases and J by 2 bases, and 12 bases separated the two germline ends. The CDR3 sequence is CASSQEDRAYTDTQYF. CDR3 sequence (DNA): TGTGCCAGCAGCCAAGAAGACCGGGCCTACACAGATACGCAGTATTTT.

This clone was observed a single time. CDR3 residues: CASSWARNLAKNIQYF. The CDR3 DNA sequence: TGTGCCAGCAGTTGGGCCAGAAATTTAGCCAAAAACATTCAGTACTTC. The V and J genes are TRBV6-5 and TRBJ2-4; D is uncertain. Germline-derived CDR1 and CDR2 are MNHEY and SVGAGI. This CDR3 has 16 residues. The V end was cut by 4 bases, the J end by 0 bases, with 13 bases between.

In its sample, this clone was seen once. The rearrangement uses TRBV7-2 and TRBJ2-5, with TRBD2 as a possible D gene (5 bases). The CDR3 consists of 14 residues. The germline CDR1 and CDR2 sequences are SGHTA and FQGNSA. The V and J ends lost 5 bases and 1 base respectively, with 11 bases between them. CDR3 DNA: TGTGCCAGCAGCCTCCGGACTCGCCAAGAGACCCAGTACTTC. This encodes CASSLRTRQETQYF.

The V gene is TRBV29-1, the J gene TRBJ2-1; TRBD1 is a possible D gene (8 bases). Looked up from germline, CDR1 is SQVTM and CDR2 is ANQGSEA. With 3 bases removed from V and 8 bases from J, the gap between germline ends came to 29 bases. The CDR3 length is 18 residues. The chain's CDR3 is CSVEEQGVMVAGPDEQFF. DNA of the CDR3: TGCAGCGTTGAGGAACAGGGGGTTATGGTAGCGGGTCCGGATGAGCAGTTCTTC.

This rearrangement joins TRBV30 to TRBJ2-2, with 9 bases identical to TRBD2. Germline V lookup: CDR1 GTSNPN, CDR2 SVGIG (reference sequence). V shed 3 bases and J 7 bases; nucleotides not matched to a gene: 9. This CDR3 is built from 15 residues. The CDR3 protein is CAWRRVAGVGGELFF. CDR3 bases: TGTGCCTGGAGGAGGGTAGCGGGAGTCGGCGGGGAGCTGTTTTTT.

The rearrangement links TRBV7-9 to TRBJ2-5; D remains ambiguous. Trimming cost V 5 bases and J 6 bases, with 10 bases left between them. CDR1 is SEHNR, CDR2 FQNEAQ, per germline (reference sequence). The CDR3 runs 12 residues. The chain's CDR3 is CASSPLSQTQYF. DNA for the CDR3: TGTGCCAGCAGCCCCCTGAGCCAGACCCAGTACTTC.

The chain employs TRBV6-6 and TRBJ2-3, with D hard to call. The CDR3 covers 14 residues. The V gene's germline CDR1 is MNHNY and CDR2 SVGAGI (reference sequence). V was shortened by 10 bases and J by 6 bases, with 20 bases between the two germline ends. CDR3 sequence reads: CATRTQQSSDTQYF. CDR3 bases: TGTGCCACCAGAACCCAGCAGTCTTCTGATACGCAGTATTTT.

The J gene is TRBJ2-1, the V gene TRBV27; 11 bases match TRBD2. Germline CDR1 is MNHEY and CDR2 is SMNVEV (reference sequence). Germline trimming cut 3 bases from V and 10 bases from J; bases unmatched to any gene: 8. The CDR3 loop spans 15 amino acids. CDR3 protein: CASSFLLAGAGEQFF. CDR3 sequence (DNA): TGTGCCAGCAGTTTTTTACTAGCGGGGGCGGGGGAGCAGTTCTTC.

CDR3 sequence: CASRPTGVDEQYF. As DNA, the CDR3 is TGTGCCAGCAGACCGACAGGGGTTGACGAGCAGTACTTC. J is TRBJ2-7 and V is TRBV27, with 8 bases lining up with TRBD1. Germline V lookup: CDR1 MNHEY, CDR2 SMNVEV (reference sequence). The CDR3 spans 13 residues. The V gene end was trimmed by 6 bases and the J gene end by 5 bases; junction bases not matched to a gene: 6.

As to this clone: The identical CDR3 is also encoded by other nucleotide sequences in the sample. This chain joins TRBV5-1 and TRBJ2-5; D is ambiguous. This CDR3 is built from 13 residues. The ends were cut back, 0 bases at V and 3 bases at J, with 6 bases in the middle. CDR1 and CDR2 (germline): SGHRS, YFSETQ. This CDR3 reads CASSLGQKETQYF. The CDR3 nucleotides read TGCGCCAGCAGCTTGGGCCAAAAAGAGACCCAGTACTTC.

This clone was counted between two and nine times. This sample includes further DNA sequences coding for the same CDR3. This chain connects TRBV5-1 to TRBJ1-1; the D is unclear. The germline V gene encodes CDR1 SGHRS and CDR2 YFSETQ. V was shortened by 4 bases and J by 0 bases, with 10 bases between the two germline ends. The CDR3 totals 14 residues. The CDR3 DNA follows: TGCGCCAGCAGCCCGGACGGATTGAACACTGAAGCTTTCTTT. This translates into CASSPDGLNTEAFF.

The chain couples TRBV7-6 to TRBJ2-5; 11 bases map to TRBD2. After removal of 5 bases from V and 1 base from J, the junction contained 3 bases not matched to a gene. The CDR3 has 15 residues. Germline CDR1 is SGHVS and CDR2 is FNYEAQ. CDR3 nucleotide sequence: TGTGCCAGCAGCCGACTAGCGGGGTTCCAAGAGACCCAGTACTTC. Translated, it gives CASSRLAGFQETQYF.

Comment on this clone: The same CDR3 is also encoded by other DNA sequences in this sample. The J gene is TRBJ2-1, the V gene TRBV5-1; D is ambiguous. There are 15 residues in the CDR3. Germline V CDR1 and CDR2: SGHRS, YFSETQ. The V and J ends lost 4 bases and 0 bases respectively, with 11 bases between them. This CDR3 is CASSLTSSSYNEQFF. In DNA form, the CDR3 reads TGCGCCAGCAGCCTGACCTCGAGCTCCTACAATGAGCAGTTCTTC.

This clone was seen just once. The chain recombines TRBV4-1 with TRBJ1-2; D may be TRBD1 (5 bases). Germline V gene lookup returns CDR1 MGHRA and CDR2 YSYEKL. The CDR3 sequence is 16 residues long. Trimming took 0 bases from V and 3 from J, leaving 14 bases between them. CDR3 sequence reads: CASSQDRQGLHYGYTF. The CDR3 DNA reads as TGCGCCAGCAGCCAAGATCGGCAGGGTCTACACTATGGCTACACCTTC.

The CDR3 region is CASRKGGVNTEAFF. DNA of the CDR3: TGTGCCAGTAGGAAAGGGGGAGTGAACACTGAAGCTTTCTTT. V usage is TRBV19 and J usage is TRBJ1-1; tentative D call: TRBD1 (6 bases). The CDR3 runs 14 residues. Trimming took 6 bases from V and 0 from J, leaving 11 bases between them. CDR1 and CDR2 (germline): LNHDA, SQIVND (reference sequence).

On this clone itself: This same CDR3 is encoded by further DNA sequences in the sample. The chain uses TRBV5-1 and TRBJ2-3, with TRBD2 matching 12 bases. V was clipped by 3 bases and J by 3 bases; unmatched bases: 2. In germline, CDR1 is SGHRS, CDR2 YFSETQ. The CDR3 loop spans 15 amino acids. In DNA form, the CDR3 reads TGCGCCAGCAGCTCAGGACTAGCGGGAACAGATACGCAGTATTTT. Amino acids: CASSSGLAGTDTQYF. The complete variable domain, with remaining parts taken from reference TRBV5-1 and TRBJ2-3, reads KAGVTQTPRYLIKTRGQQVTLSCSPISGHRSVSWYQQTPGQGLQFLFEYFSETQRNKGNFPGRFSGRQFSNSRSEMNVSTLELGDSALYLCASSSGLAGTDTQYFGPGTRLTVL.

This chain connects TRBV15 to TRBJ2-1; TRBD2 matches 12 bases. The CDR3 has 16 residues. Germline CDR1 and CDR2: LNHNV and YYDKDF (reference sequence). Unmatched junction bases numbered 7, after V lost 1 base and J lost 9 bases. Here the CDR3 reads CATSRVGLAGGGEQFF. In DNA, the CDR3 is TGTGCCACCAGCAGAGTGGGGCTAGCGGGAGGGGGTGAGCAGTTCTTC.

As for this clone: This same CDR3 is encoded by further DNA sequences in the sample. The V call is TRBV27, the J call TRBJ2-7; no clear D gene. This CDR3 spans 13 amino acids. Germline CDR1 reads MNHEY; CDR2 reads SMNVEV (reference sequence). V shed 2 bases and J shed 1 base, with 6 bases lying between them. DNA for the CDR3: TGTGCCAGCAGTTTAAGACCATCCTACGAGCAGTACTTC. It encodes CASSLRPSYEQYF.

V gene TRBV29-1 combines with J gene TRBJ2-7, with TRBD1 matching over 8 bases. The CDR3 runs 13 residues. Germline assignment: CDR1 SQVTM and CDR2 ANQGSEA. Losses at the gene ends were 2 bases for V and 7 bases for J; bases not matched to a gene: 7. CDR3 region: CSVESQGAGEQYF. The CDR3 region has the DNA TGCAGCGTTGAATCTCAGGGGGCGGGGGAGCAGTACTTC.

In regard to this clone: This sample includes further DNA sequences coding for the same CDR3. The J gene is TRBJ1-1, the V gene TRBV5-1, with D perhaps TRBD1 (5 bases). V lost 0 bases, J lost 5 bases, and 11 bases lay in between. This CDR3 has 14 residues. Looked up from germline, CDR1 is SGHRS and CDR2 is YFSETQ. CDR3 loop: CASSLAGRGTEAFF. As DNA, the CDR3 is TGCGCCAGCAGCTTGGCCGGGAGGGGTACTGAAGCTTTCTTT.

The chain has TRBV11-2 and TRBJ2-2, with 9 bases matching TRBD1. Germline V CDR1 and CDR2: SGHAT, FQNNGV. Losses at the gene ends were 9 bases for V and 5 bases for J; bases not matched to a gene: 7. This CDR3 spans 14 amino acids. CDR3: CASRDDRGTGELFF. The CDR3 DNA reads as TGTGCCAGTCGGGACGACAGGGGGACCGGGGAGCTGTTTTTT.

The chain couples TRBV7-2 to TRBJ2-4; 7 bases map to TRBD2. CDR1 SGHTA and CDR2 FQGNSA come from the germline V gene. The length of the CDR3 is 14 residues. V lost 4 bases, J lost 6 bases, and 6 bases stayed unmatched. CDR3 bases: TGTGCCAGCAGCTCCCGACCGGGGGGAAACATTCAGTACTTC. Translation gives CASSSRPGGNIQYF.

Concerning this clone itself: The germline gene is not matched at one end of the junction; a read error may be the cause. The V gene is TRBV15, the J gene TRBJ2-4, with TRBD1 matching 8 bases. This CDR3 is built from 13 residues. The V gene's germline CDR1 is LNHNV and CDR2 YYDKDF (reference sequence). The CDR3 DNA reads TGTGCCACCAGCAGAGATGTCGGGACAGGCTATGTTTTC. Translation: CATSRDVGTGYVF.

The chain uses TRBV19 and TRBJ2-3; D might be TRBD1 (5 bases). This CDR3 has 14 residues. The germline V and J ends were trimmed by 7 bases and 2 bases, with 13 bases remaining between them. CDR1 LNHDA and CDR2 SQIVND come from the germline V gene (reference sequence). CDR3 residues: CASNRQLSTDTQYF. In nucleotides, the CDR3 is TGTGCCAGTAACCGACAGCTTTCCACAGATACGCAGTATTTT.

The chain joins TRBV5-8 to TRBJ2-7, with D uncertain. Trimming cost V 2 bases and J 2 bases, with 8 bases left between them. Looked up from germline, CDR1 is SGHTS and CDR2 is YDEGEE. This CDR3 contains 13 residues. CDR3: CASSLTSTYEQYF. For the CDR3, the DNA is TGTGCCAGCAGCTTAACGTCCACCTACGAGCAGTACTTC.